What follows are 26 T cell receptor beta chains derived from one specimen sequenced in a study of blood T cells in healthy people across ages. A second PCR of about 7 to 12 cycles used a sample-barcoded 5' primer and a J-beta primer mix. TCRdb re-called the 5' RACE reads with MiXCR, one entry per CDR3 protein. The sample consists of around 1,000,000 distinct CDR3 sequences, 20% to 25% of them appearing once. The same sample was also used in a study of T cells of mothers and their children.

The source material was blood. These receptors were obtained from a girl aged 2 to 9 in good health.

This clonotype appeared a few times. V usage is TRBV25-1 and J usage is TRBJ1-2; possibly TRBD1 for D (5 bases). The CDR3 runs 12 residues. Trimming left V 4 bases short and J 8 bases short, with 11 bases between. The V gene's germline CDR1 is MGHDK and CDR2 SYGVNS. This CDR3 reads CASSAGPRGYTF. CDR3 in DNA: TGTGCCAGCAGTGCGGGGCCCCGAGGCTACACCTTC.

The rearrangement uses TRBV7-2 and TRBJ2-3; 9 bases agree with TRBD2. Per the germline V gene, CDR1 is SGHTA and CDR2 is FQGNSA. The CDR3 totals 16 residues. Germline trimming cut 2 bases from V and 0 bases from J; bases unmatched to any gene: 3. CDR3 residues: CASSLNSGGSTDTQYF. As DNA, the CDR3 is TGTGCCAGCAGCTTAAATAGCGGGGGCAGCACAGATACGCAGTATTTT.

This clonotype was seen only a few times. V gene TRBV5-4 combines with J gene TRBJ1-1, with TRBD1 matching 7 bases. CDR1 and CDR2 (germline): SGHNT, YYREEE (reference sequence). Losses at the gene ends were 6 bases for V and 1 base for J; bases not matched to a gene: 3. The CDR3 is made up of 13 amino acids. CDR3 in amino acids: CASTGGENTEAFF. The CDR3 nucleotides read TGTGCCAGCACAGGGGGTGAGAACACTGAAGCTTTCTTT.

This clonotype was counted only a few times. The chain joins TRBV7-8 to TRBJ1-2; TRBD1 matches 8 bases. This CDR3 contains 16 residues. After removal of 4 bases from V and 4 bases from J, the junction contained 11 bases not matched to a gene. Germline V CDR1 and CDR2: SGHVS, FQNEAQ. The CDR3 DNA follows: TGTGCCAGCAGCTACCTATTGACAGGGGAGATCTATGGCTACACCTTC. It translates to CASSYLLTGEIYGYTF.

The J gene is TRBJ2-5, the V gene TRBV10-2, with 13 bases that match TRBD2. Germline CDR1 reads WSHSY; CDR2 reads SAAADI. The length of the CDR3 is 15 residues. J was trimmed by 4 bases and V by 6 bases; bases with no gene match: 5. CDR3 sequence: CASRETSGGGETQYF. For the CDR3, the DNA is TGCGCCAGCAGGGAAACTAGCGGGGGGGGAGAGACCCAGTACTTC.

This clonotype was seen a handful of times. CDR3 protein: CSAVDRFAVQETQYF. The CDR3 DNA is TGCAGTGCTGTAGACAGGTTCGCGGTTCAAGAGACCCAGTACTTC. This chain connects TRBV20-1 to TRBJ2-5; weak D call: TRBD1 (6 bases). The germline V and J ends were trimmed by 5 bases and 2 bases, with 18 bases remaining between them. Germline V gives CDR1 DFQATT, CDR2 SNEGSKA (reference sequence). The CDR3 has 15 residues.

The chain recombines TRBV5-5 with TRBJ2-2; 14 nucleotides align to TRBD2. Germline lookup yields CDR1 SGHKS and CDR2 YYEKEE (reference sequence). V lost 4 bases and J lost 2; bases outside the gene matches: 7. The CDR3 length is 18 residues. The CDR3 sequence is CASSAPGTSGRNTGELFF. The DNA of the CDR3 is TGTGCCAGCAGCGCCCCCGGGACTAGCGGGAGAAACACCGGGGAGCTGTTTTTT.

This chain links TRBV11-3 with TRBJ2-7, with 9 bases identical to TRBD1. Germline V gene data show CDR1 as SGHNT and CDR2 as YENEEA. V trimming: 5 bases; J trimming: 3 bases; junction bases outside the gene matches: 8. The CDR3 runs 15 residues. This CDR3 reads CASSPPRDRVYEQYF. DNA of the CDR3: TGTGCCAGCAGCCCCCCACGGGACAGGGTCTACGAGCAGTACTTC.

This clonotype was counted many times. V is TRBV12-3 or TRBV12-4 and J is TRBJ2-3; D call uncertain. Trimming took off 1 base at V and 6 bases at J, with 5 bases between the two ends. The CDR3 has 12 amino acids. CDR3 DNA: TGTGCCAGCAGTTTAGGTTGGGATACGCAGTATTTT. Translated: CASSLGWDTQYF.

Notes on this clonotype: A junction end diverges from the germline sequence, so it may reflect a read error. The V and J genes are TRBV7-9 and TRBJ1-1, with 8 bases that match TRBD1. In germline, CDR1 is SEHNR, CDR2 FQNEAQ (reference sequence). This CDR3 has 17 amino acids. CDR3 region: CASSLGWTGPVGGESFF. In DNA form, the CDR3 reads TGTGCCAGCAGCCTAGGCTGGACAGGGCCCGTCGGGGGTGAATCTTTCTTT. The complete variable domain, with remaining parts taken from reference TRBV7-9 and TRBJ1-1, reads DTGVSQNPRHKITKRGQNVTFRCDPISEHNRLYWYRQTLGQGPEFLTYFQNEAQLEKSRLLSDRFSAERPKGSFSTLEIQRTEQGDSAMYLCASSLGWTGPVGGESFFGQGTRLTVV.

The sample holds a few counts of this clonotype. V and J are TRBV20-1 and TRBJ2-1; no clear D. Trimming cost V 3 bases and J 5 bases, with 17 bases left between them. The CDR3 has 15 residues. CDR1 is DFQATT, CDR2 SNEGSKA, per germline (reference sequence). CDR3 region: CSASPWRPDNNEQFF. CDR3 sequence (DNA): TGCAGTGCTAGCCCCTGGCGGCCAGATAACAATGAGCAGTTCTTC.

J is TRBJ1-2 and V is TRBV7-9; D is unresolved. The CDR3 runs to 17 residues. The V end was cut by 4 bases, the J end by 8 bases, with 26 bases between. CDR1 is SEHNR and CDR2 is FQNEAQ in the germline V gene (reference sequence). Here the CDR3 DNA reads TGTGCCAGCAGCTCACCCCTGGACCCTCTTAGTGCGGGAGGCTACACCTTC. The encoded protein is CASSSPLDPLSAGGYTF.

Only a few counts were recorded for this clonotype. The V gene is TRBV20-1, the J gene TRBJ2-3, with D possibly TRBD2 on 5 matching bases. Trimming took 5 bases from V and 4 from J, leaving 7 bases between them. This CDR3 region has 11 residues. Germline CDR1 is DFQATT and CDR2 is SNEGSKA (reference sequence). CDR3 residues: CSALLADTQYF. The CDR3 nucleotides are TGCAGTGCTCTACTAGCAGATACGCAGTATTTT.

The sample holds many counts of this clonotype. This chain links TRBV24-1 with TRBJ2-1; D remains ambiguous. Trimming took off 6 bases at V and 5 bases at J, with 7 bases between the two ends. Germline-derived CDR1 and CDR2 are KGHDR and SFDVKD. The CDR3 has 12 amino acids. CDR3: CATSLTNNEQFF. The CDR3 coding sequence is TGTGCCACCAGTTTAACCAACAATGAGCAGTTCTTC.

The rearrangement links TRBV4-1 to TRBJ1-6; 9 bases are shared with TRBD1. Looked up from germline, CDR1 is MGHRA and CDR2 is YSYEKL. V shed 4 bases and J 9 bases; nucleotides not matched to a gene: 10. The CDR3 sequence is 16 residues long. This chain's CDR3 is CASSPRGQGFGSPLHF. Written as DNA, the CDR3 is TGCGCCAGCAGCCCCCGTGGACAGGGGTTCGGTTCACCCCTCCACTTT.

The chain uses TRBV3-1 and TRBJ1-6; no definite D call. V was clipped by 6 bases and J by 7 bases, with 13 bases between them. The CDR3 consists of 14 residues. Germline CDR1 reads LGHDT; CDR2 reads YNNKEL (reference sequence). The chain's CDR3 is CASSPGRYNSPLHF. The CDR3, as DNA: TGTGCCAGCAGTCCCGGTCGATACAATTCACCCCTCCACTTT.

The table lists this clonotype with a few counts. The V and J genes are TRBV11-1 and TRBJ2-5; maybe TRBD1 (5 bases). This CDR3 has 13 amino acids. The germline CDR1 and CDR2 sequences are SGHAT and FQDESV (reference sequence). V was pared by 5 bases and J by 9 bases, with 16 bases between. The CDR3 DNA reads as TGTGCCAGCAGCCCCTTGCCGTCACAGGCCCAGTACTTC. Amino acid sequence: CASSPLPSQAQYF. The full variable domain, its missing parts supplied by reference TRBV11-1 and TRBJ2-5, is EAEVAQSPRYKITEKSQAVAFWCDPISGHATLYWYRQILGQGPELLVQFQDESVVDDSQLPKDRFSAERLKGVDSTLKIQPAELGDSAMYLCASSPLPSQAQYFGPGTRLLVL.

This clonotype came up a few times. Germline is not matched at one junction end, which may reflect a read error. The rearrangement links TRBV6-2 or TRBV6-3 to TRBJ1-5; D remains unclear. The CDR3 sequence is 16 residues long. Germline V lookup: CDR1 MNHEY, CDR2 SVGEGT. CDR3 sequence reads: CASSYSSGLRNQPQHF. DNA for the CDR3: TGTGCCAGCAGTTACTCTTCGGGTTTGCGCAACCAGCCCCAGCATTTT.

This clonotype was found many times. The chain couples TRBV4-1 to TRBJ2-1; D perhaps matches TRBD2 (5 bases). CDR1 and CDR2 from the germline V gene are MGHRA and YSYEKL. This CDR3 spans 14 amino acids. Trimming removed 1 base from V and 3 bases from J, with 7 bases in between. The CDR3 loop reads CASSQGELYNEQFF. The CDR3 nucleotides are TGCGCCAGCAGCCAAGGGGAGCTCTACAATGAGCAGTTCTTC.

This rearrangement joins TRBV28 to TRBJ2-1; TRBD2 agrees at 16 bases. V trimming: 7 bases; J trimming: 6 bases; junction bases outside the gene matches: 12. In germline, CDR1 is MDHEN, CDR2 SYDVKM. The CDR3 length is 18 residues. CDR3 sequence reads: CASTQYPGLAGGPNEQFF. The CDR3 DNA reads TGTGCCAGCACTCAATACCCGGGACTAGCGGGAGGGCCCAATGAGCAGTTCTTC.

The chain uses TRBV20-1 and TRBJ1-2; weak D call: TRBD1 (5 bases). The CDR3 consists of 13 residues. Germline V gene sequence: CDR1 DFQATT, CDR2 SNEGSKA (reference sequence). Trimming removed 5 bases at V and 3 bases at J, with 13 bases between. CDR3 amino acids: CSAGLGADYGYTF. CDR3 nucleotide sequence: TGCAGTGCTGGACTCGGGGCTGACTATGGCTACACCTTC.

This clonotype was detected a few times. The chain joins TRBV9 to TRBJ1-2; 7 bases are a match to TRBD1. After removal of 3 bases from V and 4 bases from J, the junction contained 6 bases not matched to a gene. CDR1 SGDLS and CDR2 YYNGEE come from the germline V gene. The length of the CDR3 is 14 residues. In DNA form, the CDR3 reads TGTGCCAGCAGCGCGGGACAGCAGTTCTATGGCTACACCTTC. This translates into CASSAGQQFYGYTF.

V is TRBV28 and J is TRBJ2-5, with 8 positions matching TRBD2. CDR1 and CDR2 (germline): MDHEN, SYDVKM. The V and J ends lost 6 bases and 4 bases, in that order; junction bases with no gene match: 13. The CDR3 spans 16 residues. The CDR3 region is CASSTPSGGGGETQYF. In DNA form, the CDR3 reads TGTGCCAGCAGCACCCCGAGCGGGGGCGGCGGAGAGACCCAGTACTTC. Complete variable domain (other parts from reference TRBV28 and TRBJ2-5): DVKVTQSSRYLVKRTGEKVFLECVQDMDHENMFWYRQDPGLGLRLIYFSYDVKMKEKGDIPEGYSVSREKKERFSLILESASTNQTSMYLCASSTPSGGGGETQYFGPGTRLLVL.

This clonotype has only a few counts. The V and J genes are TRBV20-1 and TRBJ2-3, with D tentatively TRBD1 (5 bases). The CDR3 extends over 16 amino acids. The germline V gene encodes CDR1 DFQATT and CDR2 SNEGSKA (reference sequence). Deletions cut 1 base from V and 5 bases from J, with 19 bases between. DNA for the CDR3: TGCAGTGCTAGAGGTTCGTCGGACATGGGATTAGATACGCAGTATTTT. As protein: CSARGSSDMGLDTQYF.

The rearrangement joins TRBV27 to TRBJ2-6; D gene unclear. Germline loops: CDR1 MNHEY, CDR2 SMNVEV (reference sequence). Trimming took off 4 bases at V and 4 bases at J, with 17 bases between the two ends. This CDR3 has 17 amino acids. The CDR3 DNA follows: TGTGCCAGCAGTTCCCCTCCTTGGGTGGCGGGGGCCAACGTCCTGACTTTC. It codes for CASSSPPWVAGANVLTF.

The V call is TRBV12-3 or TRBV12-4, the J call TRBJ2-3; D unresolved. Trimming removed 7 bases from V and 0 bases from J, with 14 bases in between. This CDR3 has 15 residues. The CDR3 loop reads CASTLSRASTDTQYF. The CDR3 region has the DNA TGTGCCAGCACCCTATCTAGGGCTAGCACAGATACGCAGTATTTT.